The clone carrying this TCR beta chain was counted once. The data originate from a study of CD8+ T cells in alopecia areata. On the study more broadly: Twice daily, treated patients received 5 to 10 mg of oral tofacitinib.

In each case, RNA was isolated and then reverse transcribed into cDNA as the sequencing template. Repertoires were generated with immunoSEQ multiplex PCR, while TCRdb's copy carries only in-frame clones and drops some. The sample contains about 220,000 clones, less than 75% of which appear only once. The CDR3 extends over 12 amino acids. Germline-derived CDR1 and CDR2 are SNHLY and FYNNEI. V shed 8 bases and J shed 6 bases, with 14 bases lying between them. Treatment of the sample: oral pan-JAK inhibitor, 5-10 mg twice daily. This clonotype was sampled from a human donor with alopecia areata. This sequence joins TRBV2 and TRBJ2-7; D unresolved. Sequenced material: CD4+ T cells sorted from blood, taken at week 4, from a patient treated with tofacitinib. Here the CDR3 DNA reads TGTGCCAGCGCACGGCAACCTGGCGAGCAGTACTTC. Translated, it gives CASARQPGEQYF.